The next 22 T cell receptor beta chains were all read from a single sample in a study of identical twins listed by TCRdb under 2016. Library preparation employed 5' RACE. The instrument given in TCRdb is Illumina HiSeq 2000. TCRdb took the public reads, trimmed them with fastp at Q25, ran MiXCR for clone calling and kept in-frame beta chains. One record per CDR3 amino acid sequence lists the most common genes and DNA. This sample gives roughly 290,000 distinct CDR3 sequences in total; less than 9.5% of them show up just once. 6% to 8.5% of the sample rests with the top ten. The same data also contributed to another study, on yellow fever vaccine responses in identical twins.

The sequenced sample consisted of CD8+ T cells sorted from blood. The receptors come from a young woman in good health.

This clonotype was counted at least ten times. The chain carries TRBV4-3 and TRBJ2-2; the D call may be TRBD1 or TRBD2 (5 bases each). With 3 bases removed from V and 2 bases from J, the gap between germline ends came to 7 bases. The CDR3 extends over 14 amino acids. Germline V gene lookup returns CDR1 LGHNA and CDR2 YSLEER. CDR3 residues: CASSHGTNTGELFF. The CDR3 DNA reads as TGCGCCAGCAGCCACGGGACCAACACCGGGGAGCTGTTTTTT.

This clonotype was seen a few times. The rearrangement joins TRBV3-1 to TRBJ2-3; 9 bases align to TRBD2. Trimming took 4 bases from V and 4 from J; bases not matched to a gene: 9. This CDR3 contains 16 residues. Per germline, CDR1 LGHDT and CDR2 YNNKEL (reference sequence). The CDR3 coding sequence is TGTGCCAGCAGCCCCCGGTTTAGCGGGAGCTCAGATACGCAGTATTTT. Translated: CASSPRFSGSSDTQYF.

This clonotype appeared many times. The genes are TRBV3-1 and TRBJ2-7, with TRBD2 matching over 8 bases. CDR1 is LGHDT and CDR2 is YNNKEL in the germline V gene (reference sequence). The V and J ends lost 0 bases and 0 bases, in that order; junction bases with no gene match: 4. The CDR3 is 16 residues long. CDR3 DNA: TGTGCCAGCAGCCAAGATCCGGGGGGGACCTCCTACGAGCAGTACTTC. Protein sequence: CASSQDPGGTSYEQYF.

This clonotype was found many times. The V gene is TRBV29-1, the J gene TRBJ2-7, with 7 nucleotides matching TRBD2. V was clipped by 3 bases and J by 7 bases; unmatched bases: 15. CDR3 length: 15 amino acids. Germline V gene data show CDR1 as SQVTM and CDR2 as ANQGSEA. This CDR3 is CSVDSPGRPSWEQYF. In DNA form, the CDR3 reads TGCAGCGTTGATTCCCCCGGGAGGCCCTCTTGGGAGCAGTACTTC.

This chain connects TRBV30 to TRBJ1-1; 8 nucleotides agree with TRBD1. The CDR3 is 13 amino acids. After removal of 5 bases from V and 0 bases from J, the junction contained 2 bases not matched to a gene. Germline CDR1 reads GTSNPN; CDR2 reads SVGIG (reference sequence). The CDR3 nucleotides are TGTGCCTGGGACAGGGGAATGAACACTGAAGCTTTCTTT. Its protein product is CAWDRGMNTEAFF. Full variable domain (rest looked up from reference TRBV30 and TRBJ1-1): SQTIHQWPATLVQPVGSPLSLECTVEGTSNPNLYWYRQAAGRGLQLLFYSVGIGQISSEVPQNLSASRPQDRQFILSSKKLLLSDSGFYLCAWDRGMNTEAFFGQGTRLTVV.

This clonotype was detected only a few times. The genes are TRBV9 and TRBJ1-6; D possibly corresponds to TRBD1 (5 bases). The CDR3 has 14 residues. CDR1 and CDR2 (germline): SGDLS, YYNGEE. The ends were cut back, 0 bases at V and 6 bases at J, with 7 bases in the middle. The CDR3 sequence is CASSVEGVNSPLHF. CDR3 bases: TGTGCCAGCAGCGTAGAAGGGGTTAATTCACCCCTCCACTTT.

The CDR3 nucleotides read TGTGCCAGCAGCCGTTGGGAGCGCCCCTACGAGCAGTACTTC. As protein: CASSRWERPYEQYF. The chain has TRBV28 and TRBJ2-7; possible D gene TRBD2, 5 bases. The V and J ends lost 6 bases and 2 bases respectively, with 14 bases between them. The CDR3 runs to 14 residues. CDR1 is MDHEN, CDR2 SYDVKM, per germline.

The V and J genes are TRBV12-3 or TRBV12-4 and TRBJ2-3; TRBD2 agrees at 7 bases. Unmatched junction bases numbered 9, after V lost 5 bases and J lost 10 bases. This CDR3 is built from 13 residues. CDR3 amino acids: CASSNQRDLAQYF. The CDR3 DNA reads as TGTGCCAGCAGTAACCAGCGGGATTTAGCGCAGTATTTT.

V and J are TRBV6-6 and TRBJ2-5; D unresolved. The CDR3 has 13 residues. V gave up 0 bases and J gave up 3 bases, with 5 bases separating them. Per germline, CDR1 MNHNY and CDR2 SVGAGI (reference sequence). CDR3 region: CASSYSSEETQYF. The CDR3 DNA reads as TGTGCCAGCAGTTACTCCTCCGAAGAGACCCAGTACTTC.

This clonotype was seen at least ten times. V is TRBV6-5 and J is TRBJ2-3; D gene unclear. With 2 bases removed from V and 0 bases from J, the gap between germline ends came to 6 bases. Per the germline V gene, CDR1 is MNHEY and CDR2 is SVGAGI. This CDR3 has 14 amino acids. The CDR3 DNA reads as TGTGCCAGCAGTTACCGCTGGAGCACAGATACGCAGTATTTT. As protein: CASSYRWSTDTQYF.

This clonotype has more than one count but fewer than ten. CDR3 in DNA: TGTGCCAGCAGCCACTGGGGGGACAGCCTCGCGCAGTACTTC. Protein product: CASSHWGDSLAQYF. The chain carries TRBV14 and TRBJ2-7; possible D gene TRBD1, 7 bases. V shed 3 bases and J shed 9 bases, with 18 bases lying between them. The CDR3 length is 14 residues. The germline gives CDR1 SGHDN, CDR2 FVKESK.

This clonotype was counted many times. This chain joins TRBV5-1 and TRBJ2-7; TRBD1 agrees at 7 bases. This CDR3 has 15 residues. V lost 4 bases and J lost 0; bases outside the gene matches: 7. Per germline, CDR1 SGHRS and CDR2 YFSETQ. The CDR3 DNA reads as TGCGCCAGCAGCCTAGACAGGGTCCGCTCCTACGAGCAGTACTTC. Its translation is CASSLDRVRSYEQYF.

This clonotype came up a few times. This chain uses TRBV24-1 with TRBJ2-5; D unresolved. This CDR3 region has 12 residues. Trimming removed 4 bases from V and 2 bases from J, with 4 bases in between. The V gene's germline CDR1 is KGHDR and CDR2 SFDVKD. The CDR3 here is CATSDGQETQYF. CDR3 coding DNA: TGTGCCACCAGTGACGGGCAAGAGACCCAGTACTTC.

This clonotype showed up just a few times. This chain links TRBV27 with TRBJ1-6, with 7 nucleotides matching TRBD1. Trimming cost V 9 bases and J 3 bases; bases outside gene matches: 5. The CDR3 extends over 14 amino acids. CDR1 MNHEY and CDR2 SMNVEV come from the germline V gene (reference sequence). The CDR3 sequence: CASRQGLYNSPLHF. The CDR3 coding sequence is TGTGCCAGTCGACAGGGCCTCTATAATTCACCCCTCCACTTT.

In its sample, this clonotype was seen many times. V and J are TRBV7-2 and TRBJ2-7; D not certain. The CDR3 has 15 residues. Germline CDR1 reads SGHTA; CDR2 reads FQGNSA. The V end was cut by 7 bases, the J end by 4 bases, with 20 bases between. CDR3 in DNA: TGTGCCAGCATCGTTATAGGGCAGAACGAGTACGAGCAGTACTTC. Translated: CASIVIGQNEYEQYF.

The chain combines TRBV7-6 with TRBJ2-1; TRBD2 might be the D (7 bases). CDR1 and CDR2 (germline): SGHVS, FNYEAQ. The length of the CDR3 is 14 residues. Trimming left V 6 bases short and J 8 bases short, with 17 bases between. The CDR3 nucleotides read TGTGCCAGCAGGGACGACGTAGGGGGGGATGAGCAGTTCTTC. Protein product: CASRDDVGGDEQFF.

The chain couples TRBV7-6 to TRBJ2-2, with D unresolved. There are 14 residues in the CDR3. V gave up 5 bases and J gave up 7 bases, with 14 bases separating them. CDR1 and CDR2 (germline): SGHVS, FNYEAQ. DNA of the CDR3: TGTGCCAGCAGCCGTGACCCGCGAATCGGGGAGCTGTTTTTT. Translated, it gives CASSRDPRIGELFF.

The rearrangement uses TRBV7-6 and TRBJ2-3; 9 bases are a match to TRBD2. The germline V gene has CDR1 SGHVS and CDR2 FNYEAQ. The CDR3 is 15 amino acids. After removal of 6 bases from V and 0 bases from J, the junction contained 4 bases not matched to a gene. The CDR3 is CASRRLAVSTDTQYF. The CDR3 DNA follows: TGTGCCAGCAGACGACTAGCGGTTAGCACAGATACGCAGTATTTT.

This clonotype was counted between two and nine times. This chain joins TRBV7-9 and TRBJ2-4, with 15 bases aligning to TRBD2. The trim removed 5 bases at V and 3 bases at J, leaving 2 bases unmatched. The CDR3 is 16 amino acids. Germline loops: CDR1 SEHNR, CDR2 FQNEAQ (reference sequence). In DNA form, the CDR3 reads TGTGCCAGCAGCCGGGGACTAGCGGGAGGCAAAAACATTCAGTACTTC. This translates into CASSRGLAGGKNIQYF.

This clonotype appeared many times. The V call is TRBV7-8, the J call TRBJ2-5; D gene unclear. V was pared by 6 bases and J by 5 bases, with 13 bases between. The CDR3 extends over 13 amino acids. The germline V gene has CDR1 SGHVS and CDR2 FQNEAQ. CDR3 loop: CASRPFNGETQYF. In nucleotides, the CDR3 is TGTGCCAGCAGGCCCTTTAACGGGGAGACCCAGTACTTC.

The V gene is TRBV6-1, the J gene TRBJ2-7; tentatively, D is TRBD1 (6 bases). The CDR3 sequence is 17 residues long. Looked up from germline, CDR1 is MNHNS and CDR2 is SASEGT. V lost 5 bases to trimming and J lost 2 bases, with 22 bases between them. The CDR3 protein is CASSQPTNREPTYEQYF. CDR3 DNA: TGTGCCAGCAGTCAACCCACAAACAGGGAACCAACCTACGAGCAGTACTTC.

The J gene is TRBJ1-1, the V gene TRBV7-9; D not resolved. Germline-derived CDR1 and CDR2 are SEHNR and FQNEAQ (reference sequence). Trimming removed 5 bases from V and 3 bases from J, with 10 bases in between. This CDR3 comprises 13 residues. Written as DNA, the CDR3 is TGTGCCAGCAGCCCCAATTATGACACTGAAGCTTTCTTT. Protein sequence: CASSPNYDTEAFF.